Below, one T cell receptor beta chain is given with its context. Deletions cut 2 bases from V and 6 bases from J, with 5 bases between. The CDR3 extends over 12 amino acids. Germline V gene lookup returns CDR1 MDHEN and CDR2 SYDVKM. This record belongs to a study of cytomegalovirus exposure and HLA in healthy donors. PCR amplification relied on 60 Vbeta primers (plus 13 Jbeta primers). This table comes from immunoSEQ multiplex PCR, and its TCRdb copy is limited to in-frame clones, with some not included. The table has about 82,000 clones, roughly four fifths seen once. Sequenced input: PBMCs. The chain combines TRBV28 with TRBJ1-5, with no clear D. The sequence came from a woman aged 45 to 65 in good health and CMV-seropositive. CDR3 nucleotide sequence: TGTGCCAGCAGTTTAGAGGGTCAGCCCCAGCATTTT. It is translated as CASSLEGQPQHF.